This is a list of T cell receptor beta chains from one sample in a study of CD8 T cells in Susac syndrome. TCRdb re-analysed the immunoSEQ multiplex PCR reads in MiXCR, keeping a single row per CDR3 protein. The profile covers approximately 150,000 distinct CDR3 sequences, with 94% appearing a single time and about 0.076% taken by the ten largest. What was sequenced was CD4+ T cells from PBMCs. The receptor source for this set is a human donor in good health. Each CDR3 is given with its conserved first and last residue. A D gene is named only where the DNA matches it firmly.

v_call: TRBV27; d_call: -; cdr3_aa: CASSWGYGNTIYF
v_call: TRBV7-9; d_call: -; cdr3_aa: CASSPTDLFYEQYF
v_call: TRBV20-1; d_call: -; cdr3_aa: CSGRGGAGELFF
v_call: TRBV14; d_call: -; cdr3_aa: CASSFLGGEQYF
v_call: TRBV7-8; d_call: -; cdr3_aa: CASSLVRVPGAKNIQYF
v_call: TRBV10-1; d_call: TRBD1; cdr3_aa: CASSEASTGVTEAFF
v_call: TRBV5-1; d_call: -; cdr3_aa: CASSQPPADTQYF
v_call: TRBV9; d_call: -; cdr3_aa: CASSVGQLAETQYF
v_call: TRBV3-1; d_call: -; cdr3_aa: CASSHFDRGQETQYF
v_call: TRBV18; d_call: -; cdr3_aa: CASSPPSSTDTQYF
v_call: TRBV3-1; d_call: -; cdr3_aa: CASSQSGLPMNTEAFF
v_call: TRBV19; d_call: -; cdr3_aa: CASSIRVKNEKLFF
v_call: TRBV5-1; d_call: TRBD2; cdr3_aa: CASSFKTSGISRDEQFF
v_call: TRBV12-3/TRBV12-4; d_call: TRBD2; cdr3_aa: CASSLTSGETQYF
v_call: TRBV7-9; d_call: TRBD2; cdr3_aa: CASSSSGTSLSYNEQFF
v_call: TRBV7-9; d_call: TRBD1; cdr3_aa: CASSLSDRGEAFF
v_call: TRBV6-1; d_call: TRBD1; cdr3_aa: CAEGQGTLRGTDTQYF
v_call: TRBV30; d_call: -; cdr3_aa: CAWEGTETQYF